This TCR beta chain was sequenced during a study of blood T cell repertoires in COVID-19. Measured with immunoSEQ multiplex PCR; TCRdb has only the in-frame clones, and not every one. Here the sample spans about 130,000 clones, roughly four fifths being singletons. Germline CDR1 is MNHEY and CDR2 is SVGAGI. This CDR3 has 15 residues. Germline trimming cut 2 bases from V and 9 bases from J; bases unmatched to any gene: 6. The receptor comes from an older man with COVID-19, enrolled during active disease. J is TRBJ1-6 and V is TRBV6-5; 8 bases align to TRBD1. Sequenced sample: peripheral blood. CDR3 DNA sequence: TGTGCCAGCAGTTACCAACCGGGACAGGTTTCACCCCTCCACTTT. Residues: CASSYQPGQVSPLHF.